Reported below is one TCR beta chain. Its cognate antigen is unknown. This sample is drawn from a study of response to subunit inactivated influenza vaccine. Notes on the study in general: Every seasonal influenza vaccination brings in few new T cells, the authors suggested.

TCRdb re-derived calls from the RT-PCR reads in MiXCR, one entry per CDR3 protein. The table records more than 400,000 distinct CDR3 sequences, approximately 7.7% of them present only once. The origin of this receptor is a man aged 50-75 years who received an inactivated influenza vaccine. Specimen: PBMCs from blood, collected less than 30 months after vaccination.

CDR3 in amino acids: CASSLIKGPPEAFF. For the CDR3, the DNA is TGTGCCAGCAGTTTGATCAAGGGTCCCCCTGAAGCTTTCTTT. The chain recombines TRBV28 with TRBJ1-1; D is undetermined. This CDR3 spans 14 amino acids. Germline V lookup: CDR1 MDHEN, CDR2 SYDVKM. V lost 3 bases to trimming and J lost 6 bases, with 14 bases between them.